This section outlines one T cell receptor beta chain sequence together with its context. Its specificity is unknown. Recipients boosted at about 4 weeks or about 12 weeks are pooled. Generated by immunoSEQ multiplex PCR, the TCRdb table keeps only in-frame clones and is missing some. This sample yields roughly 4,700 clones, of which about 91% are seen a single time; roughly 5.2% belongs to the top ten. These data come from a study of T cell responses to AZD1222 COVID-19 vaccine. Points from the study as a whole: Vaccine-related CD4 TCRs covered spike, predominating at 160-218 and 743-854.

Trimming removed 4 bases from V and 6 bases from J; junction bases left unmatched: 4. CDR3 size: 13 residues. Germline loops: CDR1 MDHEN, CDR2 SYDVKM. The gene calls are TRBV28 and TRBJ1-1, with 8 nucleotides matching TRBD1. The receptor's source is an adult who received the AZD1222 COVID-19 vaccine. Here the sequenced sample was peripheral blood, taken 28 days after the second AZD1222 dose. The CDR3 nucleotides read TGTGCCAGCAGTTACCGGACAGGGCCTGAAGCTTTCTTT. Translation gives CASSYRTGPEAFF.